A single T cell receptor beta chain is shown here with its context. What this receptor recognizes is not known. No much larger clone exists at a distance of one base, and base qualities are not known. Trimming removed 7 bases from V and 0 bases from J; the gene matches leave 6 bases unexplained. From the cysteine up to the phenylalanine, the CDR3 has a length of 14 residues. Only the CDR3 region is kept as DNA, spanning 42 bases read in frame from base 1. Looking up the germline V gene (reference sequence) yields CDR1 GTSNPN and CDR2 SVGIG. The sample comes from a study of shared clonotypes between healthy human individuals (dated by TCRdb to about 2020). General notes on the study: A couple of women and a few men aged 18 to 49 years were included in the cohort. Leukapheresis yielded between about 0.85 and 10 billion PBMCs per donor. To increase sequencing depth and limit assay-specific biases, TCR repertoire library preparation and sequencing were carried out by different laboratories using diverse techniques. Blood TCR repertoires of 5 or 6 healthy adults were deeply sequenced to estimate repertoire size and the extent of clonotype sharing between individuals. For each donor, CD4 naive and CD4 memory were each run on three plates, CD8 naive on two plates, and CD8 memory on one plate.

Donors were healthy HIV-negative adults with no recently reported acute infections or vaccinations. Every donor was a Caucasian adult living in Nashville, Tennessee, USA. Magnetic negative selection was used to enrich CD4+ T cells, after which naive cells were positively selected on CD45RA and the negative fraction became the memory subset. Blood was collected by leukapheresis, and PBMCs were isolated by Ficoll-Histopaque density gradient centrifugation and then cryopreserved in liquid nitrogen vapor phase. Analytical flow cytometry was used to check the purity and quantity of each magnetically sorted T cell population. From each sorted fraction, genomic DNA was isolated and quantified by UV absorbance on a Nanodrop 2000c. What the authors observed across the whole study: Estimated clonotype richness was generally larger for naive than for memory subsets. Sampling was restricted to blood, and TCR repertoires in tissues likely differ from the TCR repertoires found in blood. Clonotypes shared by all four sorted-subset donors showed higher generation probabilities than non-shared clonotypes. Incomplete sequencing was indicated by rarefaction of sorted-subset datasets, despite the large sequencing depth. About 4.5% of naive CD4, around 3.5% of naive CD8, approximately 2% of memory CD4, and roughly 0.4% of memory CD8 clonotypes were shared across a few donors. Based on pairwise subsampling, the degree of clonotype sharing among donors was expected to be affected by sequencing depth. The genetic and exposure-history diversity represented was limited by the small number of donors.

TCR CDR3 regions were amplified from genomic DNA by multiplex PCR using the deep immunoSEQ assay. For each cell subset, the extracted genomic DNA was distributed evenly across all wells of several immunoSEQ 96-well plates, and each plate served as one replicate. For sorted subsets, about 200 ng genomic DNA, equal to tens of thousands of T cell genomes, was loaded into each replicate PCR. Purified libraries were quantified with a Qubit 3.0 fluorometer, sized on a Bioanalyzer 2100, and re-quantified with the KAPA Library Quantification kit. Each immunoSEQ 96-well plate was sequenced on its own single-read 150-cycle Illumina NextSeq 550 flow cell. Processing in the source paper ran as follows. The immunoSEQ output contained only junctional sequences without quality scores, so filtering could not match that applied to full-length reads. Sequences were annotated with PyIR, a Python wrapper for IgBLAST v1.9, using IMGT germline references to assign V/J genes and CDR3. Reads were filtered out if the reads had weak V/J assignments (E-value above 1e-6), no CDR3, stop codons, out-of-frame junctions, or ambiguous translated residues. V3J clonotypes were defined as sequences sharing the same inferred V gene, J gene, and CDR3 amino acid sequence. Percentage overlap between repertoires was calculated by dividing the number of shared unique clonotypes by the size of the smaller repertoire. Three approaches were used to assess repertoire richness: RTK rarefaction, the Chao1 estimator, and Recon v2.1 estimates of unobserved clonotypes. OLGA was used to compute generation probabilities for all TCRbeta clonotypes that the gDNA method yielded from a handful of donors. TCRdb took this table from immuneACCESS and kept in-frame rearrangements with V and J called. Such tables lack part of the clones; where checked against another copy, unresolved V genes explain under half of the gap, and the rest is unexplained. V and J calls and clone size are those listed in that table; D and trimming were worked out from the DNA. Across this sample there are around 750,000 clones, with roughly 70% seen only once. The ten largest clonotypes hold around 1.6% of the sample.

This chain is built from TRBV30 and TRBJ2-3; 8 central nucleotides agree with TRBD1. Sequencing was done on a sample of memory CD4+ T cells sorted from blood. Interpreted using the paper, the cell subset or site label stands for: CD45RA-negative fraction. The sequence was obtained from a woman aged 25 to 39 in good health. The DNA reads as follows: TGTGCCTCAGCGACAGGGGTGAGCACAGATACGCAGTATTTT. Translated, it reads CASATGVSTDTQYF.